This TCR beta chain was profiled in a study of T cells in Graves' hyperthyroidism and ophthalmopathy. V gave up 5 bases and J gave up 6 bases, with 13 bases separating them. This CDR3 comprises 13 residues. The germline gives CDR1 DFQATT, CDR2 SNEGSKA (reference sequence). The investigators amplified TCR beta CDR3 regions from RNA transcripts. Carried out on the TCR CDR3, a first-round RT-PCR used the HTBI primer set. TCRdb used MiXCR to reprocess the multiplex PCR reads, holding one entry per CDR3 protein. The profile covers 350,000 or so distinct CDR3 sequences, with 15% to 20% appearing a single time and approximately 49% taken by the ten largest.

This sequence originates from a woman aged 45 to 65 with Graves' hyperthyroidism. V gene TRBV20-1 combines with J gene TRBJ2-2; D unclear. Sequences were obtained from blood. The CDR3, as DNA: TGCAGTGCTTTTAGAGTGGCATCCGGGGAGCTGTTTTTT. It yields the protein CSAFRVASGELFF.